These 31 T cell receptor beta chains share one sample of origin, sequenced in a study of cytomegalovirus exposure and HLA in healthy donors. A multiplex PCR was run with 60 Vbeta primers and 13 Jbeta primers. Repertoires were generated with immunoSEQ multiplex PCR, while TCRdb's copy carries only in-frame clones and drops some. The sample has more than 150,000 clones, around 82% seen once; the top ten hold about 2.5%. The sequencing sample was made of PBMCs. The receptors come from a woman in her twenties or thirties in good health and CMV-seropositive.

V and J are TRBV7-9 and TRBJ2-7; 9 bases align to TRBD2. The V gene end was trimmed by 4 bases and the J gene end by 1 base; junction bases not matched to a gene: 2. CDR1 SEHNR and CDR2 FQNEAQ come from the germline V gene (reference sequence). This CDR3 has 14 residues. This CDR3 is CASSSTSGSYEQYF. CDR3 sequence (DNA): TGTGCCAGCAGCTCCACTAGCGGGTCCTACGAGCAGTACTTC.

Of note for this clone: Other nucleotide sequences from this sample produce the same CDR3. The chain is built from TRBV20-1 and TRBJ2-7, with no clear D. Germline V gene data show CDR1 as DFQATT and CDR2 as SNEGSKA (reference sequence). Trimming took 4 bases from V and 2 from J, leaving 6 bases between them. The CDR3 is made up of 11 amino acids. CDR3 nucleotide sequence: TGCAGTGCTAACCGGGCCTACGAGCAGTACTTC. It yields the protein CSANRAYEQYF.

The chain has TRBV5-1 and TRBJ2-1; TRBD1 might be the D (6 bases). Trimming shortened V by 4 bases and J by 0 bases, and 11 bases separated the two germline ends. Looked up from germline, CDR1 is SGHRS and CDR2 is YFSETQ. The CDR3 loop spans 15 amino acids. Here the CDR3 DNA reads TGCGCCAGCAGCCCAGGGGTCAGCTCCTACAATGAGCAGTTCTTC. Amino acid sequence: CASSPGVSSYNEQFF. Variable domain in full (rest from reference TRBV5-1 and TRBJ2-1): KAGVTQTPRYLIKTRGQQVTLSCSPISGHRSVSWYQQTPGQGLQFLFEYFSETQRNKGNFPGRFSGRQFSNSRSEMNVSTLELGDSALYLCASSPGVSSYNEQFFGPGTRLTVL.

The chain couples TRBV4-3 to TRBJ2-3; D is perhaps TRBD2 (7 bases). CDR1 is LGHNA, CDR2 YSLEER, per germline. CDR3 length equals 15 residues. Trimming removed 2 bases at V and 5 bases at J, with 14 bases between. The CDR3 here is CASSQRLRGGDTQYF. The CDR3 nucleotides read TGCGCCAGCAGCCAAAGACTGAGGGGGGGAGATACGCAGTATTTT.

J is TRBJ1-2 and V is TRBV27; unclear D gene. Deletions cut 8 bases from V and 4 bases from J, with 14 bases between. Per the germline V gene, CDR1 is MNHEY and CDR2 is SMNVEV (reference sequence). The CDR3 is 13 amino acids. The CDR3 region is CASSPNSIYGYTF. CDR3 in DNA: TGTGCCAGCTCGCCTAACTCAATCTATGGCTACACCTTC.

This clone showed up just a few times. The chain is built from TRBV9 and TRBJ2-1; perhaps TRBD2 as D (5 bases). CDR3 length: 12 amino acids. With 3 bases removed from V and 6 bases from J, the gap between germline ends came to 7 bases. CDR1 is SGDLS and CDR2 is YYNGEE in the germline V gene. CDR3 protein: CASSAGSNEQFF. For the CDR3, the DNA is TGTGCCAGCAGCGCGGGGTCCAATGAGCAGTTCTTC.

This clone was found a few times. V and J are TRBV28 and TRBJ2-1, with D possibly TRBD2 on 5 matching bases. The germline V gene has CDR1 MDHEN and CDR2 SYDVKM. Trimming took off 7 bases at V and 4 bases at J, with 8 bases between the two ends. This CDR3 has 12 residues. The CDR3 DNA reads TGTGCCAGCATGGGAGATTACAATGAGCAGTTCTTC. Its protein is CASMGDYNEQFF.

The gene calls are TRBV4-3 and TRBJ1-4, with D possibly matching TRBD1 (6 bases). The CDR3 covers 15 residues. Between the trimmed V and J ends, which lost 5 bases and 8 bases, there was a span of 18 bases. CDR1 is LGHNA, CDR2 YSLEER, per germline. CDR3: CASSESLVGGEKLFF. CDR3 in DNA: TGCGCCAGCAGCGAAAGTTTAGTAGGGGGAGAAAAACTGTTTTTT.

V and J are TRBV4-2 and TRBJ2-3; D might be TRBD1 (6 bases). Trimming removed 1 base at V and 5 bases at J, with 22 bases between. The germline V gene encodes CDR1 LGHNA and CDR2 YNFKEQ. The CDR3 sequence is 18 residues long. In nucleotides, the CDR3 is TGTGCCAGCAGCCAAGTTATCGGAACAGGGACGAACAAAGATACGCAGTATTTT. It codes for CASSQVIGTGTNKDTQYF.

The chain combines TRBV7-3 with TRBJ2-1; TRBD2 agrees at 9 bases. J lost 8 bases, V lost 2 bases, and 7 bases had no gene match. The CDR3 contains 15 residues. The V gene's germline CDR1 is SGHTA and CDR2 FQGTGA. The CDR3 here is CASSLQAGGVDEQFF. CDR3 in DNA: TGTGCCAGCAGCTTACAAGCGGGGGGCGTCGATGAGCAGTTCTTC.

V usage is TRBV11-2 and J usage is TRBJ1-3, with 7 nucleotides matching TRBD1. CDR3 length equals 14 residues. V gave up 4 bases and J gave up 4 bases; unmatched junction bases: 4. Looked up from germline, CDR1 is SGHAT and CDR2 is FQNNGV. In DNA form, the CDR3 reads TGTGCCAGCAGCTCTCTCAGGGGGGGAAACACCATATATTTT. Translating it yields CASSSLRGGNTIYF. The full variable domain, completed using reference TRBV11-2 and TRBJ1-3, is EAGVAQSPRYKIIEKRQSVAFWCNPISGHATLYWYQQILGQGPKLLIQFQNNGVVDDSQLPKDRFSAERLKGVDSTLKIQPAKLEDSAVYLCASSSLRGGNTIYFGEGSWLTVV.

The J gene is TRBJ1-3, the V gene TRBV18; no clear D. CDR1 KGHSH and CDR2 LQKENI come from the germline V gene. Trimming left V 4 bases short and J 4 bases short, with 17 bases between. The CDR3 spans 16 residues. Written as DNA, the CDR3 is TGTGCCAGCTCACTAAAGCGATCGTCTCGGGGAAACACCATATATTTT. Residues: CASSLKRSSRGNTIYF.

The gene calls are TRBV2 and TRBJ2-5; weak D call: TRBD2 (6 bases). Germline values: CDR1 SNHLY, CDR2 FYNNEI. Trimming removed 3 bases at V and 1 base at J, with 12 bases between. There are 15 residues in the CDR3. CDR3 region: CASSEGRRVQETQYF. The CDR3 nucleotides are TGTGCCAGCAGTGAGGGCAGGAGGGTCCAAGAGACCCAGTACTTC.

The rearrangement joins TRBV7-2 to TRBJ1-4; TRBD1 matches 11 bases. The CDR3 contains 16 residues. CDR1 SGHTA and CDR2 FQGNSA come from the germline V gene. Losses at the gene ends were 4 bases for V and 8 bases for J; bases not matched to a gene: 9. The CDR3 bases are TGTGCCAGCAGCTCTGGATCCGGGACAGGGGGGGAAAAACTGTTTTTT. Amino acid sequence: CASSSGSGTGGEKLFF. Full variable domain (outside the CDR3, taken from reference TRBV7-2 and TRBJ1-4): GAGVSQSPSNKVTEKGKDVELRCDPISGHTALYWYRQSLGQGLEFLIYFQGNSAPDKSGLPSDRFSAERTGGSVSTLTIQRTQQEDSAVYLCASSSGSGTGGEKLFFGSGTQLSVL.

The chain has TRBV28 and TRBJ2-3; 8 bases are shared with TRBD1. This CDR3 has 15 amino acids. Germline trimming cut 5 bases from V and 0 bases from J; bases unmatched to any gene: 4. Germline lookup yields CDR1 MDHEN and CDR2 SYDVKM. For the CDR3, the DNA is TGTGCCAGCAGTCAGGACAGGGCTAGCACAGATACGCAGTATTTT. This translates into CASSQDRASTDTQYF.

In the case of this clone: A read error may account for a junction end that differs from germline. The V gene is TRBV30, the J gene TRBJ2-6; 9 nucleotides match TRBD1. The CDR3 is made up of 17 amino acids. Germline CDR1 reads GTSNPN; CDR2 reads SVGIG (reference sequence). The CDR3 spells CAWHRGRMASGANGLTF. CDR3 nucleotides: TGTGCCTGGCACAGGGGGCGCATGGCCTCTGGGGCCAACGGCCTGACTTTC.

CDR3 sequence (DNA): TGTGCCAGCAGCCCTATAGCGGGGGGGTTCAATGAGCAGTTCTTC. Translating it yields CASSPIAGGFNEQFF. This chain connects TRBV27 to TRBJ2-1; the match to TRBD2 covers 11 bases. The V segment lost 6 bases and the J segment 6 bases; nucleotides outside the gene matches: 7. Looked up from germline, CDR1 is MNHEY and CDR2 is SMNVEV (reference sequence). The CDR3 runs to 15 residues.

V and J are TRBV6-5 and TRBJ2-7, with 8 bases fitting TRBD1. Germline V gene sequence: CDR1 MNHEY, CDR2 SVGAGI. The CDR3 sequence is 14 residues long. J lost 2 bases, V lost 5 bases, and 5 bases had no gene match. The CDR3 bases are TGTGCCAGCAGTCTAGGACAGGGCACCTACGAGCAGTACTTC. Translated: CASSLGQGTYEQYF.

The gene calls are TRBV19 and TRBJ2-3, with TRBD1 identical over 12 bases. Losses at the gene ends were 1 base for V and 3 bases for J; bases not matched to a gene: 5. Germline lookup yields CDR1 LNHDA and CDR2 SQIVND (reference sequence). The length of the CDR3 is 17 residues. CDR3 nucleotide sequence: TGTGCCAGTAGTATAGTGGGGACAGGGGGCGCGACAGATACGCAGTATTTT. This translates into CASSIVGTGGATDTQYF.

The V and J genes are TRBV5-1 and TRBJ1-1; TRBD1 matches 9 bases. The J segment lost 6 bases and the V segment lost 4 bases, leaving 10 bases of the junction unmatched. In germline, CDR1 is SGHRS, CDR2 YFSETQ. CDR3 length equals 15 residues. The CDR3 spells CASSPLQGAGAEAFF. The CDR3 coding sequence is TGCGCCAGCAGCCCCTTACAGGGGGCCGGGGCTGAAGCTTTCTTT.

The chain couples TRBV30 to TRBJ2-3, with no clear D. V was pared by 1 base and J by 2 bases, with 7 bases between. CDR3 length: 13 residues. Germline CDR1 and CDR2: GTSNPN and SVGIG (reference sequence). CDR3 region: CAWSDLFTDTQYF. In DNA, the CDR3 is TGTGCCTGGAGTGACTTATTCACAGATACGCAGTATTTT.

In this sample, this clone turned up a few times. The chain is built from TRBV6-6 and TRBJ1-2; D gene unclear. Trimming left V 6 bases short and J 3 bases short, with 5 bases between. CDR3 length: 11 amino acids. Germline lookup yields CDR1 MNHNY and CDR2 SVGAGI (reference sequence). CDR3 in DNA: TGTGCCAGCAGCCCCTACTATGGCTACACCTTC. Its protein product is CASSPYYGYTF.

The rearrangement uses TRBV20-1 and TRBJ1-2, with 7 bases identical to TRBD1. Trimming removed 6 bases from V and 4 bases from J; junction bases left unmatched: 2. The CDR3 spans 11 residues. Germline CDR1 reads DFQATT; CDR2 reads SNEGSKA (reference sequence). The CDR3 nucleotides are TGCAGTGCCCAGGGGGGCTATGGCTACACCTTC. As protein: CSAQGGYGYTF.

This clone has more than one count but fewer than ten. This sequence joins TRBV4-3 and TRBJ1-4; TRBD1 matches 9 bases. Germline V gene sequence: CDR1 LGHNA, CDR2 YSLEER. The CDR3 is 16 amino acids. With 1 base clipped from V and 8 bases from J, the junction kept 8 bases outside the gene matches. CDR3: CASSQGKRQGGEKLFF. DNA for the CDR3: TGCGCCAGCAGCCAAGGGAAGCGACAGGGGGGGGAAAAACTGTTTTTT.

The rearrangement joins TRBV11-2 to TRBJ1-2, with D possibly TRBD1 on 5 matching bases. Germline values: CDR1 SGHAT, CDR2 FQNNGV. V was shortened by 5 bases and J by 0 bases, with 22 bases between the two germline ends. This CDR3 spans 18 amino acids. CDR3 nucleotide sequence: TGTGCCAGCAGCCCCCCGTATGGATCTAGGGGTTCTAACTATGGCTACACCTTC. Protein product: CASSPPYGSRGSNYGYTF.

This chain links TRBV19 with TRBJ2-7, with 7 bases aligning to TRBD1. The CDR3 loop spans 14 amino acids. In germline, CDR1 is LNHDA, CDR2 SQIVND (reference sequence). Trimming took 5 bases from V and 4 from J; bases not matched to a gene: 8. The CDR3: CASSATGTGYEQYF. In DNA, the CDR3 is TGTGCCAGTAGTGCGACAGGGACCGGGTACGAGCAGTACTTC. Full variable domain (rest looked up from reference TRBV19 and TRBJ2-7): DGGITQSPKYLFRKEGQNVTLSCEQNLNHDAMYWYRQDPGQGLRLIYYSQIVNDFQKGDIAEGYSVSREKKESFPLTVTSAQKNPTAFYLCASSATGTGYEQYFGPGTRLTVT.

Written as DNA, the CDR3 is TGCGCCAGCAGCCCCGTAGCGGGGGGGCTTAATGAGCAGTTCTTC. Protein sequence: CASSPVAGGLNEQFF. The rearrangement links TRBV5-1 to TRBJ2-1, with TRBD2 identical over 11 bases. Germline V gene lookup returns CDR1 SGHRS and CDR2 YFSETQ. The CDR3 runs to 15 residues. The ends lost 4 bases at V and 7 bases at J; junction bases unmatched: 7.

CDR3 in amino acids: CASSPPGGDTQYF. The CDR3 DNA reads as TGTGCCAGCAGTCCCCCCGGCGGAGATACGCAGTATTTT. The chain uses TRBV28 and TRBJ2-3; D unclear. The CDR3 length is 13 residues. Trimming left V 5 bases short and J 5 bases short, with 11 bases between. Germline V CDR1 and CDR2: MDHEN, SYDVKM.

The chain combines TRBV9 with TRBJ2-1, with TRBD2 matching over 8 bases. The CDR3 contains 18 residues. After removal of 3 bases from V and 2 bases from J, the junction contained 13 bases not matched to a gene. From germline, CDR1 is SGDLS and CDR2 YYNGEE. CDR3 nucleotides: TGTGCCAGCAGCGACACCCCCGGGCTAGCGGGCACCTACAATGAGCAGTTCTTC. This gives the protein CASSDTPGLAGTYNEQFF.

The V call is TRBV7-2, the J call TRBJ2-5; 8 nucleotides line up with TRBD2. The CDR3 totals 12 residues. The V gene's germline CDR1 is SGHTA and CDR2 FQGNSA. V was clipped by 1 base and J by 11 bases; unmatched bases: 3. CDR3 residues: CASSLERGTQYF. As DNA, the CDR3 is TGTGCCAGCAGCTTAGAGCGGGGGACTCAGTACTTC.

This clone was recorded only once. This chain uses TRBV4-2 with TRBJ1-4; no definite D call. The CDR3 extends over 16 amino acids. The V gene lost 4 bases and the J gene lost 0 bases, with 12 bases spanning the gap. The germline gives CDR1 LGHNA, CDR2 YNFKEQ. CDR3 nucleotide sequence: TGTGCCAGCAGCCGAGGCCACCTGGCAACTAATGAAAAACTGTTTTTT. Translation gives CASSRGHLATNEKLFF.